This is a list of T cell receptor beta chains from one sample in a study of tumor and adjacent non-tumor tissue in lung cancer. Each CDR3 protein gets one entry after TCRdb re-called the multiplex PCR reads with MiXCR. The sample has roughly 220,000 distinct CDR3 sequences; approximately 74% are singletons. Sequences were obtained from lung tumor tissue. The receptors shown here come from a man aged 60 to 69 with non-small cell lung cancer. CDR3s include the opening cysteine and the closing phenylalanine or tryptophan.

TRBJ2-7	TRBV20-1	CSVASGTNGLREQYF
TRBJ2-5	TRBV7-9	CASSLLAGVRETQYF
TRBJ1-2	TRBV11-3	CASIPGQAASKYGYTF
TRBJ2-7	TRBV11-1	CASSRRSNTQWEQYF
TRBJ1-5	TRBV12-3/TRBV12-4	CASSLASDRRNQPQHF
TRBJ1-1	TRBV29-1	CGVEGGSAEPFF
TRBJ1-5	TRBV20-1	CSARERTGNQPQHF
TRBJ1-2	TRBV11-2	CASSLSRGEFYDYTF
TRBJ1-2	TRBV11-2	CASNPWDRVGYAF
TRBJ2-7	TRBV4-2	CASSQDEGTSDYEQYF
TRBJ2-5	TRBV10-2	CASSAGGAYQETQYF
TRBJ1-2	TRBV29-1	CSAAGDRNYGYTF
TRBJ2-5	TRBV11-2	CVSSPATGQETQYF
TRBJ2-7	TRBV28	CASSRPGTGLSF
TRBJ2-1	TRBV12-3/TRBV12-4	CASCPLSGRGNEQFF
TRBJ2-3	TRBV20-1	CSARDPGVADTQYF
TRBJ1-1	TRBV11-2	CASSLDWGNMNTDAFF